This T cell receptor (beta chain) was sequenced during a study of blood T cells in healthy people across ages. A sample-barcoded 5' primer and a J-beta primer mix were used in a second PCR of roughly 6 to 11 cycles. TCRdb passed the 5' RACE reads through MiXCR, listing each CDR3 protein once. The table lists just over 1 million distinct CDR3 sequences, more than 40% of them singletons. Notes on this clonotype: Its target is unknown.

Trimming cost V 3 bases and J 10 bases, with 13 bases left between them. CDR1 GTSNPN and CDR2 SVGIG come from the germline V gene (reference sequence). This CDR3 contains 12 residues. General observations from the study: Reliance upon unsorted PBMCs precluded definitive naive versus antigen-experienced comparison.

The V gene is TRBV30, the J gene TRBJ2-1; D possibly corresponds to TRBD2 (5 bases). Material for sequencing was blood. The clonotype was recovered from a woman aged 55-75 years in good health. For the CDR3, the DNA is TGTGCCTGGAGCCAGCCCGGGGAGGAGCAGTTCTTC. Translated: CAWSQPGEEQFF.